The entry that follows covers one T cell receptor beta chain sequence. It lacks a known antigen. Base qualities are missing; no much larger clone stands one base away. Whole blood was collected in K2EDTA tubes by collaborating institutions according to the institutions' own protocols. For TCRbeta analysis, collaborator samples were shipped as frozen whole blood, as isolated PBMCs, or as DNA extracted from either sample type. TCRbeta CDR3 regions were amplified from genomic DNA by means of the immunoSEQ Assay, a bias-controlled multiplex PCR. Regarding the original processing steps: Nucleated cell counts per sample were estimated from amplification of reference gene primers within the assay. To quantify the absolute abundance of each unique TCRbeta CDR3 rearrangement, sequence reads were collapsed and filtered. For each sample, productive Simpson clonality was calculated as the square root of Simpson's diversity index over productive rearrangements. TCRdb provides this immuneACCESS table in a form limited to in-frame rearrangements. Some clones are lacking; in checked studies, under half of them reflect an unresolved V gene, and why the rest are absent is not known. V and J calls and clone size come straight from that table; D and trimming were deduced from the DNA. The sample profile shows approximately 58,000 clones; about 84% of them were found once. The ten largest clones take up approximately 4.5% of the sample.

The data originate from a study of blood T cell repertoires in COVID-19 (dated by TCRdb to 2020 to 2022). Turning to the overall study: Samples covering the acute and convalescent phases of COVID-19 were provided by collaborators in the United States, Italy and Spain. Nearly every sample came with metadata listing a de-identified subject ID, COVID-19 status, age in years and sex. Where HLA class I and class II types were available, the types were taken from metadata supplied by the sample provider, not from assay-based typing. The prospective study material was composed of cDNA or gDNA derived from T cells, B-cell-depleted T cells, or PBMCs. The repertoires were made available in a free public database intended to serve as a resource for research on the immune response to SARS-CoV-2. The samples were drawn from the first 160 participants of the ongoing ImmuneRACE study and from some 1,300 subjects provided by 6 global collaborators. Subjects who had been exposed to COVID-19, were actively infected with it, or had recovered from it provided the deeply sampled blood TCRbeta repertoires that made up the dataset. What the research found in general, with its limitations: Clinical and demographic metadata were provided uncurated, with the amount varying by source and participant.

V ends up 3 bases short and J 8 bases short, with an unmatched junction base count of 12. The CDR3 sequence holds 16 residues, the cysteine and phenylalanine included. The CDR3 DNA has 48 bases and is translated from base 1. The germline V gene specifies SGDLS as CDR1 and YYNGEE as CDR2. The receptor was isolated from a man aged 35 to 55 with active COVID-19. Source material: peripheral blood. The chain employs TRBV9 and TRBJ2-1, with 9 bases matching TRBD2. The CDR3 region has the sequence CASSAPGSGRFDEQFF. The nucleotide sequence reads TGTGCCAGCAGCGCCCCTGGGAGCGGGAGGTTCGATGAGCAGTTCTTC.